Listed here are 21 T cell receptor beta chains from one sample, sequenced in a study of T cells in Graves' hyperthyroidism and ophthalmopathy. From RNA transcripts, TCR beta CDR3 regions were amplified. First-round RT-PCR with HTBI primers amplified the TCR CDR3 region. Using its own MiXCR run on the multiplex PCR reads, TCRdb lists one record per CDR3 protein. The repertoire has over 500,000 distinct CDR3 sequences, 13% to 15% of them found once; the top ten carry approximately 14%. Sequencing input: blood. The receptors shown here come from a woman in her thirties or forties with Graves' hyperthyroidism.

This clonotype occurred a few times. The chain carries TRBV6-1 and TRBJ2-2; D may be TRBD1 (6 bases). The CDR3 totals 15 residues. The V end lost 5 bases, the J end lost 0 bases, and 10 bases lay between the germline ends. CDR1 and CDR2 (germline): MNHNS, SASEGT. DNA of the CDR3: TGTGCCAGCAGTTTACCAGGGGCGAACACCGGGGAGCTGTTTTTT. Its protein is CASSLPGANTGELFF.

This clonotype was counted many times. The V and J genes are TRBV6-1 and TRBJ1-6; D is ambiguous. Germline lookup yields CDR1 MNHNS and CDR2 SASEGT. The CDR3 loop spans 15 amino acids. Trimming took 2 bases from V and 10 from J, leaving 15 bases between them. CDR3 in amino acids: CASSEWTGRESPLHF. The CDR3 bases are TGTGCCAGCAGTGAATGGACCGGGAGGGAGTCACCCCTCCACTTT.

This clonotype was recorded at least ten times. V gene TRBV5-1 combines with J gene TRBJ2-1; TRBD2 aligns across 12 bases. The CDR3 contains 18 residues. CDR1 is SGHRS, CDR2 YFSETQ, per germline. Germline trimming cut 1 base from V and 6 bases from J; bases unmatched to any gene: 11. CDR3: CASSLPPSGRAWVNEQFF. The CDR3 DNA reads TGCGCCAGCAGCTTGCCCCCTAGCGGGAGGGCCTGGGTCAATGAGCAGTTCTTC.

The J gene is TRBJ2-2, the V gene TRBV27, with D perhaps assigned TRBD1 or TRBD2 (5 bases each). CDR3 length: 11 amino acids. Germline CDR1 MNHEY, CDR2 SMNVEV (reference sequence). Trimming stripped 3 bases from V and 10 bases from J, with 6 bases between. The DNA for the CDR3 is TGTGCCAGCAGTTTGGGGGAGGAGCTGTTTTTT. As protein: CASSLGEELFF.

This sequence joins TRBV19 and TRBJ1-4, with D possibly TRBD1 on 5 matching bases. There are 16 residues in the CDR3. The germline V and J ends were trimmed by 4 bases and 8 bases, with 20 bases remaining between them. Germline loops: CDR1 LNHDA, CDR2 SQIVND (reference sequence). CDR3: CASSTRTEGGGEKLFF. Written as DNA, the CDR3 is TGTGCCAGTAGTACCCGGACGGAAGGCGGGGGAGAAAAACTGTTTTTT.

The rearrangement links TRBV12-3 or TRBV12-4 to TRBJ1-5; D may be TRBD1 (6 bases). Trimming pared 7 bases from V and 7 bases from J, leaving 20 bases between. The CDR3 is 15 residues long. CDR3 nucleotides: TGTGCCAGCATCACCAAAACAGGGAAGGGACAGCCCCAGCATTTT. This codes for CASITKTGKGQPQHF.

The J gene is TRBJ2-7, the V gene TRBV19, with D perhaps matching TRBD1 or TRBD2 (5 bases each). V shed 2 bases and J shed 5 bases, with 13 bases lying between them. CDR3 length: 14 amino acids. CDR1 and CDR2 from the germline V gene are LNHDA and SQIVND (reference sequence). CDR3 in DNA: TGTGCCAGTAGTATACCGGGACGAAACAACGAGCAGTACTTC. Residues: CASSIPGRNNEQYF. Full variable domain (missing parts from reference TRBV19 and TRBJ2-7): DGGITQSPKYLFRKEGQNVTLSCEQNLNHDAMYWYRQDPGQGLRLIYYSQIVNDFQKGDIAEGYSVSREKKESFPLTVTSAQKNPTAFYLCASSIPGRNNEQYFGPGTRLTVT.

V and J are TRBV20-1 and TRBJ1-1, with TRBD1 matching over 8 bases. CDR1 and CDR2 (germline): DFQATT, SNEGSKA (reference sequence). J lost 4 bases, V lost 6 bases, and 10 bases had no gene match. This CDR3 has 14 amino acids. The CDR3 here is CSALAGTGGTEAFF. In DNA form, the CDR3 reads TGCAGTGCACTCGCCGGGACAGGTGGCACTGAAGCTTTCTTT.

This clonotype has at least ten counts. The chain employs TRBV30 and TRBJ2-7, with D hard to call. Deletions cut 0 bases from V and 4 bases from J, with 7 bases between. This CDR3 spans 12 amino acids. The germline V gene has CDR1 GTSNPN and CDR2 SVGIG (reference sequence). As DNA, the CDR3 is TGTGCCTGGAGTGTATCAGCTTACGAGCAGTACTTC. This codes for CAWSVSAYEQYF. Together with reference TRBV30 and TRBJ2-7, the CDR3 gives the full variable domain: SQTIHQWPATLVQPVGSPLSLECTVEGTSNPNLYWYRQAAGRGLQLLFYSVGIGQISSEVPQNLSASRPQDRQFILSSKKLLLSDSGFYLCAWSVSAYEQYFGPGTRLTVT.

The sample holds a few counts of this clonotype. The rearrangement joins TRBV29-1 to TRBJ2-5; D gene unclear. Germline-derived CDR1 and CDR2 are SQVTM and ANQGSEA. This CDR3 is 17 amino acids long. Deletions cut 3 bases from V and 2 bases from J, with 22 bases between. For the CDR3, the DNA is TGCAGCGTTGACACCCAGAGACCCGACCCCCTTCAAGAGACCCAGTACTTC. This encodes CSVDTQRPDPLQETQYF.

The rearrangement joins TRBV7-2 to TRBJ2-7, with 8 bases matching TRBD2. The CDR3 is made up of 14 amino acids. Germline-derived CDR1 and CDR2 are SGHTA and FQGNSA. Trimming at V came to 5 bases and at J to 2 bases, leaving 5 bases not matched to a gene. The CDR3 sequence: CASSKLAAPYEQYF. DNA of the CDR3: TGTGCCAGCAGCAAACTAGCGGCCCCCTACGAGCAGTACTTC.

The chain links TRBV14 to TRBJ2-7, with 15 bases fitting TRBD2. CDR3 length equals 15 residues. Trimming at V came to 5 bases and at J to 4 bases, leaving 3 bases not matched to a gene. Germline assignment: CDR1 SGHDN and CDR2 FVKESK. The CDR3 DNA reads as TGTGCCAGCAGCTGGACTAGCGGGAGGGGATACGAGCAGTACTTC. Translating gives CASSWTSGRGYEQYF.

This clonotype was counted ten times or more. V is TRBV29-1 and J is TRBJ1-4, with 7 positions matching TRBD1. CDR3 size: 15 residues. The ends lost 1 base at V and 5 bases at J; junction bases unmatched: 7. Germline CDR1 is SQVTM and CDR2 is ANQGSEA. DNA for the CDR3: TGCAGCGTTGAAGTAGGGGCAGGGGGAAATGAAAAACTGTTTTTT. Translation gives CSVEVGAGGNEKLFF.

Of note for this clonotype: An end of the junction does not agree with germline; a read error may underlie this. In DNA, the CDR3 is TGCGCCAGCAGCTTGGAGACAGTCCATGAGACCCAGCACTTC. Encoded protein: CASSLETVHETQHF. The chain combines TRBV5-1 with TRBJ2-5, with a weak D call TRBD1 (5 bases). The V gene's germline CDR1 is SGHRS and CDR2 YFSETQ. The CDR3 contains 14 residues.

A few counts support this clonotype. The rearrangement uses TRBV6-2 or TRBV6-3 and TRBJ2-1; 7 bases line up with TRBD1. This CDR3 has 14 amino acids. The trim removed 2 bases at V and 5 bases at J, leaving 3 bases unmatched. Germline V gene data show CDR1 as MNHEY and CDR2 as SVGEGT. The CDR3: CASSYPGQHNEQFF. The DNA for the CDR3 is TGTGCCAGCAGTTACCCGGGACAGCACAATGAGCAGTTCTTC.

The J gene is TRBJ1-4, the V gene TRBV12-3 or TRBV12-4, with no clear D. V was clipped by 1 base and J by 8 bases, with 11 bases between them. This CDR3 region has 14 residues. CDR3 bases: TGTGCCAGCAGTTTAGGTCCCGAGGGCGAAAAACTGTTTTTT. Translated, it gives CASSLGPEGEKLFF.

This clonotype was seen many times. This sequence joins TRBV3-1 and TRBJ1-2; possibly TRBD1 for D (5 bases). The CDR3 is 14 amino acids. Germline lookup yields CDR1 LGHDT and CDR2 YNNKEL (reference sequence). The ends were cut back, 2 bases at V and 2 bases at J, with 9 bases in the middle. The CDR3 spells CASSQRGDNYGYTF. The DNA for the CDR3 is TGTGCCAGCAGCCAAAGGGGAGACAACTATGGCTACACCTTC.

This chain connects TRBV20-1 to TRBJ2-7, with D possibly being TRBD2 (6 bases). TRBJ2-1 matches the DNA end more closely, so the J call is doubtful. Germline assignment: CDR1 DFQATT and CDR2 SNEGSKA (reference sequence). The CDR3 contains 14 residues. The CDR3 loop reads CSAEPGGVRGEQFF. The CDR3 coding sequence is TGCAGTGCGGAACCCGGGGGTGTTAGGGGCGAGCAGTTCTTC.

This clonotype showed up many times. V usage is TRBV20-1 and J usage is TRBJ2-1, with 12 bases that match TRBD2. Looked up from germline, CDR1 is DFQATT and CDR2 is SNEGSKA (reference sequence). Unmatched junction bases numbered 14, after V lost 0 bases and J lost 8 bases. The CDR3 length is 18 residues. In DNA, the CDR3 is TGCAGTGCTAGAGATAGGGCTAGCGGGAGGGCCACCAGGGATGAGCAGTTCTTC. It is translated as CSARDRASGRATRDEQFF.

Many counts were recorded for this clonotype. The CDR3 region has the DNA TGTGCCAGCAGCCAAGATAGAGGGAAGAGAAACACCGGGGAGCTGTTTTTT. This codes for CASSQDRGKRNTGELFF. V and J are TRBV3-1 and TRBJ2-2; maybe TRBD2 (5 bases). With 0 bases removed from V and 2 bases from J, the gap between germline ends came to 13 bases. The CDR3 is 17 residues long. Germline assignment: CDR1 LGHDT and CDR2 YNNKEL (reference sequence).

In its sample, this clonotype was seen a few times. The chain carries TRBV20-1 and TRBJ2-3, with TRBD2 identical over 7 bases. Trimming at V came to 2 bases and at J to 3 bases, leaving 5 bases not matched to a gene. From germline, CDR1 is DFQATT and CDR2 SNEGSKA (reference sequence). The CDR3 consists of 14 residues. This CDR3 is CSARRRGSTDTQYF. CDR3 nucleotides: TGCAGTGCTAGAAGACGCGGGAGTACAGATACGCAGTATTTT.